The rows below give T cell receptor beta chains drawn from one sample of a study of T cell repertoires in cytomegalovirus infection. TCRdb reprocessed the reads via MiXCR and lists one record per CDR3 protein. In the table there are fewer than 950,000 distinct CDR3 sequences, about 33% of which are singletons. No antigens are known for them. This sample comprised cultured CD8+ T cells from PBMCs, obtained from culture after CMV antigen stimulation. All receptors derive from a human donor in good health (CMV status not recorded). Some clones in this sample may be carry-over from other donors' samples. Both conserved end residues are part of each CDR3. The order of the fields is J gene, V gene, D gene, clone size, CDR3 DNA, CDR3 protein. D genes are given only for firm matches. Rows give clone size only sometimes, using once, few, many, or a class for an expanded clone.

TRBJ1-5,TRBV7-6,-,-,TGTGCCAGCAGCTTAGGGGCTCGGGGGGGGAGTCAGCCCCAGCATTTT,CASSLGARGGSQPQHF
TRBJ1-2,TRBV2,-,-,TGTGCCAGCAGTGAAGACCGAGGGAGTACTAACTATGGCTACACCTTC,CASSEDRGSTNYGYTF
TRBJ2-5,TRBV7-6,-,many,TGTGCCAGCAGCTCACTTCCGGGGCTTAAAGAGACCCAGTACTTC,CASSSLPGLKETQYF
TRBJ2-2,TRBV12-3/TRBV12-4,TRBD2,-,TGTGCCAGCACCCTACCAACCTCGGGACTAGCGGGGGGAGTCACCGGGGAGCTGTTTTTT,CASTLPTSGLAGGVTGELFF
TRBJ2-7,TRBV6-1,-,few,TGTGCCAGCAGCTCCTTTGGGACGAGCTCCTACGAGCAGTACTTC,CASSSFGTSSYEQYF
TRBJ1-5,TRBV19,-,-,TGTGCCAGTAGTACGCATAGCAATCAGCCCCAGCATTTT,CASSTHSNQPQHF
TRBJ1-1,TRBV4-1,-,many,TGCGCCAGCAGCCGGAGGTGGATGGTTGAAGCTTTCTTT,CASSRRWMVEAFF
TRBJ2-1,TRBV19,-,few,TGTGCCAGTAGTGTGGTCCAGGGTTTTGGTCCGGATGAGCAGTTCTTC,CASSVVQGFGPDEQFF
TRBJ2-1,TRBV7-9,-,-,TGTGCCAGCAGCTTCCCGGGGGGCCTCTACAATGAGCAGTTCTTC,CASSFPGGLYNEQFF
TRBJ2-1,TRBV27,-,-,TGTGCCAGCAGTTTAGGGCTAGGGGCGGGGTACAATGAGCAGTTCTTC,CASSLGLGAGYNEQFF
TRBJ2-7,TRBV12-3/TRBV12-4,TRBD2,many,TGTGCCAGCAGGGACGTGACTAGCGGGGGGCACTACGAGCAGTACTTC,CASRDVTSGGHYEQYF
TRBJ2-5,TRBV27,-,-,TGTGCCAGCAGTTTACTGCCCGGGGCGAACCAAGAGACCCAGTACTTC,CASSLLPGANQETQYF
TRBJ2-4,TRBV28,-,-,TGTGCCAGCACTGAGGGGACCAGTCTAGCCAAAAACATTCAGTACTTC,CASTEGTSLAKNIQYF
TRBJ2-5,TRBV27,-,-,TGTGCCAGCAGTTCTCCCGGTTACGGGTTTCCAGAGACCCAGTACTTC,CASSSPGYGFPETQYF
TRBJ2-1,TRBV7-9,-,few,TGTGCCAGCAGCTTAGGTTCGGACGATTGGGAGTTCTTC,CASSLGSDDWEFF
TRBJ1-1,TRBV5-4,-,-,TGTGCCAGCAGCTTTGATACCATGAACACTGAAGCTTTCTTT,CASSFDTMNTEAFF
TRBJ1-2,TRBV7-8,-,-,TGTGCCAGCAGCTTAGGAGCCGCTGGCTACACCTTC,CASSLGAAGYTF
TRBJ2-5,TRBV20-1,TRBD2,-,TGCAGTGCTAGGGGTAGCGGGGGGGCCCGGGAGACCCAGTACTTC,CSARGSGGARETQYF
TRBJ2-2,TRBV12-3/TRBV12-4,TRBD1,-,TGTGCCAGCAGTTTAAGGGACAGGGGATGGACCGGGGAGCTGTTTTTT,CASSLRDRGWTGELFF
TRBJ2-2,TRBV27,-,few,TGTGCCAGCGCTCCCCTCGATGTAGGGTTTTTCGGGGAGCTGTTTTTT,CASAPLDVGFFGELFF
TRBJ2-3,TRBV12-3/TRBV12-4,-,-,TGTGCCAGCAGCCATAGCGGTCCCGCAGATACGCAGTATTTT,CASSHSGPADTQYF
TRBJ2-1,TRBV5-5,-,once,TGTGCCAACAGCCAAAATGAGCAGTTCTTC,CANSQNEQFF